This TCR beta chain came from a study of T cell repertoires in cytomegalovirus infection. Looking at the study overall: Indications of both CMV infection and matching HLA type were provided by public TCR beta signatures.

As for this clonotype: The antigen remains undetermined.

Each CDR3 protein is one row after TCRdb ran MiXCR on the reads. The repertoire has roughly 150,000 distinct CDR3 sequences, roughly 21% of them found once; the top ten carry roughly 25%. The germline gives CDR1 DFQATT, CDR2 SNEGSKA (reference sequence). Trimming shortened V by 3 bases and J by 5 bases, and 23 bases separated the two germline ends. CDR3 length equals 17 residues. Study-wide findings and caveats: Ex vivo responses were dominated by HLA-C-restricted CMV-specific TCR beta clonotypes. Cumulative public TCR beta family frequency identified CMV carriers with the relevant HLA.

The V and J genes are TRBV20-1 and TRBJ1-5; D is ambiguous. The sample in question was CD8+ T cells from cultured PBMCs, obtained from culture after CMV antigen stimulation. The receptor was isolated from a human donor in good health (CMV status not recorded). Some clones in this sample may be carry-over from other donors' samples. The CDR3 DNA reads TGCAGTGCTAGGCCTTACCCTCTCATCGTCGGGTATCAGCCCCAGCATTTT. It translates to CSARPYPLIVGYQPQHF.